These 29 T cell receptor beta chains were sequenced from one sample in a study of blood T cells in healthy people across ages. For the second PCR, which ran for roughly 7 to 11 cycles, a sample-barcoded 5' primer and a J-beta primer mix were used. MiXCR, applied by TCRdb to the 5' RACE reads, yields one record per CDR3 protein. This sample has over 1,200,000 distinct CDR3 sequences, with 59% found just once. Source material: blood. These receptors were collected from a man aged 18-30 years in good health.

This clonotype was counted between two and nine times. This chain joins TRBV6-2 or TRBV6-3 and TRBJ2-1; 11 bases fit TRBD2. Germline CDR1 reads MNHEY; CDR2 reads SVGEGT. The V segment lost 6 bases and the J segment 2 bases; nucleotides outside the gene matches: 6. The CDR3 consists of 16 residues. CDR3 sequence: CASRKLAGGPYNEQFF. The CDR3 DNA is TGTGCCAGCAGGAAGCTAGCGGGGGGCCCCTACAATGAGCAGTTCTTC.

This clonotype was seen only a few times. The J gene is TRBJ1-5, the V gene TRBV29-1, with D possibly being TRBD1 (5 bases). Trimming pared 7 bases from V and 6 bases from J, leaving 13 bases between. The CDR3 totals 12 residues. Germline CDR1 reads SQVTM; CDR2 reads ANQGSEA. The CDR3 region has the DNA TGCAGCGCTGGAGGGGTTAGTCAGCCCCAGCATTTT. Protein: CSAGGVSQPQHF.

The CDR3 reads CASGLAYGRSSHESYEQYF. In DNA, the CDR3 is TGTGCTAGTGGTTTGGCATACGGTCGGTCGAGTCACGAATCCTACGAGCAGTACTTC. This chain links TRBV12-5 with TRBJ2-7, with D unclear. CDR1 and CDR2 (germline): LGHNT, FRNRAP. The CDR3 extends over 19 amino acids. V lost 1 base, J lost 1 base, and 23 bases lay in between.

J is TRBJ2-1 and V is TRBV10-3; 13 nucleotides agree with TRBD2. There are 14 residues in the CDR3. Germline V gives CDR1 ENHRY, CDR2 SYGVKD. The trim removed 10 bases at V and 5 bases at J, leaving 5 bases unmatched. DNA of the CDR3: TGTGCCACCCTCGGGACTAGCGGGGACAATGAGCAGTTCTTC. Translation: CATLGTSGDNEQFF.

The rearrangement joins TRBV4-1 to TRBJ2-1, with D perhaps given as TRBD1 or TRBD2 (6 bases each). Germline lookup yields CDR1 MGHRA and CDR2 YSYEKL. The CDR3 spans 14 residues. Trimming shortened V by 3 bases and J by 9 bases, and 15 bases separated the two germline ends. The DNA of the CDR3 is TGCGCCAGCAGCCACTCCCTAGGGGGGCCTGAGCAGTTCTTC. Its translation is CASSHSLGGPEQFF.

The chain combines TRBV7-9 with TRBJ1-6; 7 bases fit TRBD1. In germline, CDR1 is SEHNR, CDR2 FQNEAQ (reference sequence). The CDR3 has 18 residues. The trim removed 5 bases at V and 10 bases at J, leaving 20 bases unmatched. CDR3 DNA: TGTGCCAGCAGCGGCGATATCGGAGACCGGGACAGAGGATCACCCCTCCACTTT. As protein: CASSGDIGDRDRGSPLHF.

This clonotype was seen only once. This chain connects TRBV20-1 to TRBJ2-2; TRBD2 matches 9 bases. Trimming at V came to 5 bases and at J to 4 bases, leaving 8 bases not matched to a gene. Germline V gene sequence: CDR1 DFQATT, CDR2 SNEGSKA (reference sequence). CDR3 length: 15 amino acids. The DNA for the CDR3 is TGCAGTGCTCAGAGGACTAGCGACCCCACCGGGGAGCTGTTTTTT. Translating it yields CSAQRTSDPTGELFF.

In its sample, this clonotype was seen many times. This rearrangement joins TRBV6-2 or TRBV6-3 to TRBJ2-6, with no clear D. Germline CDR1 MNHEY, CDR2 SVGEGT. Trimming stripped 2 bases from V and 0 bases from J, with 5 bases between. The CDR3 is 15 residues long. The CDR3 nucleotides are TGTGCCAGCAGTTACGACAACTCTGGGGCCAACGTCCTGACTTTC. Protein sequence: CASSYDNSGANVLTF.

Comments on this clonotype: An end of the junction differs from the germline gene, which may be a read error. This sequence joins TRBV7-9 and TRBJ2-7; no firm D call. The CDR3 totals 16 residues. Germline-derived CDR1 and CDR2 are SEHNR and FQNEAQ (reference sequence). CDR3 amino acids: CASSPVASPKVGEQCF. The CDR3 DNA is TGTGCCAGCAGCCCCGTGGCCAGCCCTAAAGTTGGAGAGCAGTGCTTC.

J is TRBJ1-6 and V is TRBV4-1; a possible D gene is TRBD1 (5 bases). Germline V lookup: CDR1 MGHRA, CDR2 YSYEKL. This CDR3 is built from 17 residues. With 8 bases removed from V and 1 base from J, the gap between germline ends came to 18 bases. The CDR3 sequence: CASRKDTVGSYNSPLHF. CDR3 bases: TGCGCCAGCCGAAAGGACACCGTGGGGTCCTATAATTCACCCCTCCACTTT.

The chain is built from TRBV20-1 and TRBJ1-2; D may be TRBD1 (6 bases). Germline-derived CDR1 and CDR2 are DFQATT and SNEGSKA (reference sequence). CDR3 size: 16 residues. V gave up 0 bases and J gave up 0 bases, with 14 bases separating them. The CDR3 DNA reads TGCAGTGCTAGAGATTGGACAGAATCCACTAACTATGGCTACACCTTC. Translating gives CSARDWTESTNYGYTF.

The sample holds a few counts of this clonotype. The rearrangement uses TRBV27 and TRBJ2-7; 7 positions agree with TRBD1. CDR3 length: 15 amino acids. The germline V gene encodes CDR1 MNHEY and CDR2 SMNVEV (reference sequence). V dropped 4 bases and J dropped 0; count of bases not matched to a gene: 6. Here the CDR3 DNA reads TGTGCCAGCAGTTCCACAGGGGTCAGCTCCTACGAGCAGTACTTC. Protein product: CASSSTGVSSYEQYF.

The V gene is TRBV20-1, the J gene TRBJ1-4, with a tentative D call TRBD1 (5 bases). Germline CDR1 and CDR2: DFQATT and SNEGSKA (reference sequence). CDR3 length equals 13 residues. Trimming stripped 6 bases from V and 7 bases from J, with 15 bases between. The CDR3 protein is CSARDSNSEKLFF. The DNA of the CDR3 is TGCAGTGCAAGGGACTCGAACTCTGAAAAACTGTTTTTT.

This chain links TRBV12-3 or TRBV12-4 with TRBJ2-2; D remains unclear. This CDR3 region has 14 residues. V shed 7 bases and J shed 1 base, with 10 bases lying between them. CDR3 region: CASIIRQNTGELFF. Here the CDR3 DNA reads TGTGCCAGCATCATCCGACAGAACACCGGGGAGCTGTTTTTT.

The DNA for the CDR3 is TGCGCCAGCAGCCAAGACGCGCGGACTAATGAAAAACTGTTTTTT. It is translated as CASSQDARTNEKLFF. J is TRBJ1-4 and V is TRBV4-1; D is unresolved. The germline CDR1 and CDR2 sequences are MGHRA and YSYEKL. The length of the CDR3 is 15 residues. Trimming pared 0 bases from V and 2 bases from J, leaving 7 bases between.

This chain joins TRBV20-1 and TRBJ2-2, with 7 bases matching TRBD1. V trimming: 2 bases; J trimming: 7 bases; junction bases outside the gene matches: 7. CDR3 length: 14 residues. Germline V gives CDR1 DFQATT, CDR2 SNEGSKA (reference sequence). The DNA of the CDR3 is TGCAGTGCTAGATTACGACAGGGCGGCGGGGAGCTGTTTTTT. This sequence encodes CSARLRQGGGELFF.

The V and J genes are TRBV11-2 and TRBJ2-1; either TRBD1 or TRBD2 may fit D (6 bases each). The CDR3 runs 15 residues. The V end was cut by 1 base, the J end by 5 bases, with 12 bases between. Germline V lookup: CDR1 SGHAT, CDR2 FQNNGV. CDR3 in amino acids: CASSLVGGRDNEQFF. CDR3 DNA: TGTGCCAGCAGCTTAGTCGGGGGCAGGGACAATGAGCAGTTCTTC.

This clonotype has only a few counts. This rearrangement joins TRBV6-6 to TRBJ1-2; 9 bases are a match to TRBD1. Germline V gene lookup returns CDR1 MNHNY and CDR2 SVGAGI (reference sequence). The CDR3 sequence is 15 residues long. The V gene end was trimmed by 2 bases and the J gene end by 4 bases; junction bases not matched to a gene: 5. CDR3 coding DNA: TGTGCCAGCAGTTACGCGACGGGACAGGGCTATGGCTACACCTTC. Its protein product is CASSYATGQGYGYTF.

This sequence joins TRBV4-3 and TRBJ2-5; 9 bases map to TRBD1. With 1 base clipped from V and 4 bases from J, the junction kept 4 bases outside the gene matches. Germline values: CDR1 LGHNA, CDR2 YSLEER. The CDR3 has 15 residues. DNA of the CDR3: TGCGCCAGCAGCCAAGGGGACAGGGCGGGAGAGACCCAGTACTTC. It encodes CASSQGDRAGETQYF.

CDR3 sequence: CASSPAGLAGVYEQYF. The CDR3 DNA reads TGTGCCAGCTCACCAGCGGGACTAGCGGGAGTCTACGAGCAGTACTTC. The V gene is TRBV18, the J gene TRBJ2-5, with 14 bases fitting TRBD2. With the DNA end fitting TRBJ2-7 better, the J assignment may be wrong. Per the germline V gene, CDR1 is KGHSH and CDR2 is LQKENI. CDR3 size: 16 residues.

The chain combines TRBV29-1 with TRBJ2-1; maybe TRBD2 (7 bases). Trimming stripped 7 bases from V and 8 bases from J, with 18 bases between. The germline CDR1 and CDR2 sequences are SQVTM and ANQGSEA. The CDR3 runs to 13 residues. In nucleotides, the CDR3 is TGCAGCGCCGAGGGAGGGGGGGGTCATGAGCAGTTCTTC. Protein sequence: CSAEGGGGHEQFF.

The chain couples TRBV6-2 or TRBV6-3 to TRBJ2-4; D may be TRBD1 (5 bases). The CDR3 is 14 amino acids. The V end was cut by 2 bases, the J end by 8 bases, with 13 bases between. CDR1 and CDR2 from the germline V gene are MNHEY and SVGEGT. The CDR3: CASSYALGRDIQYF. CDR3 coding DNA: TGTGCCAGCAGTTACGCCCTCGGCAGGGACATTCAGTACTTC.

This chain uses TRBV11-2 with TRBJ2-1; D perhaps matches TRBD1 (6 bases). CDR1 and CDR2 (germline): SGHAT, FQNNGV. V was shortened by 5 bases and J by 7 bases, with 21 bases between the two germline ends. The CDR3 is 16 amino acids. The CDR3 DNA follows: TGTGCCAGCAGCCTCAGGGGCCAGGGTGGTTATAATGAGCAGTTCTTC. This gives the protein CASSLRGQGGYNEQFF.

The J gene is TRBJ2-6, the V gene TRBV5-5; D not resolved. This CDR3 spans 15 amino acids. V lost 1 base and J 0 bases, leaving 5 bases between the germline ends. Germline V gene data show CDR1 as SGHKS and CDR2 as YYEKEE (reference sequence). The CDR3, as DNA: TGTGCCAGCAGCTTGTTGTTCTCTGGGGCCAACGTCCTGACTTTC. It translates to CASSLLFSGANVLTF.

The chain carries TRBV7-2 and TRBJ1-2; D unclear. V lost 0 bases to trimming and J lost 1 base, with 6 bases between them. The CDR3 is made up of 14 amino acids. The germline V gene has CDR1 SGHTA and CDR2 FQGNSA. CDR3 sequence: CASSLAVLNYGYTF. DNA for the CDR3: TGTGCCAGCAGCTTAGCGGTACTTAACTATGGCTACACCTTC. Filled out from reference TRBV7-2 and TRBJ1-2, the complete variable domain reads GAGVSQSPSNKVTEKGKDVELRCDPISGHTALYWYRQSLGQGLEFLIYFQGNSAPDKSGLPSDRFSAERTGGSVSTLTIQRTQQEDSAVYLCASSLAVLNYGYTFGSGTRLTVV.

V and J are TRBV12-3 or TRBV12-4 and TRBJ1-5, with D perhaps matching TRBD1 (5 bases). The germline V and J ends were trimmed by 4 bases and 2 bases, with 9 bases remaining between them. This CDR3 spans 14 amino acids. CDR3: CASSSQGRNQPQHF. In DNA form, the CDR3 reads TGTGCCAGCAGTTCCCAGGGTCGCAATCAGCCCCAGCATTTT.

The CDR3 protein is CASSPLIRDGRNEQFF. The CDR3 DNA sequence: TGTGCCAGCAGTCCCCTAATTCGTGACGGCCGCAATGAGCAGTTCTTC. This chain joins TRBV12-3 or TRBV12-4 and TRBJ2-1; D ambiguous. V was cut by 5 bases and J by 6 bases, with 20 bases left in between. The CDR3 is 16 residues long.

This clonotype appeared a few times. The rearrangement uses TRBV3-1 and TRBJ2-1, with 7 positions matching TRBD2. CDR3 length: 16 amino acids. Germline trimming cut 4 bases from V and 8 bases from J; bases unmatched to any gene: 14. The germline gives CDR1 LGHDT, CDR2 YNNKEL (reference sequence). The CDR3 nucleotides read TGTGCCAGCAGCCCCGGGACTACTGTAATAGGAGATGAGCAGTTCTTC. Amino acids: CASSPGTTVIGDEQFF.

The CDR3 DNA follows: TGTGCCAGCTCCGGAACACTAGCCTACGAGCAGTACTTC. This gives the protein CASSGTLAYEQYF. This sequence joins TRBV6-2 or TRBV6-3 and TRBJ2-7; D perhaps matches TRBD2 (5 bases). V lost 8 bases and J 2 bases, leaving 13 bases between the germline ends. The germline gives CDR1 MNHEY, CDR2 SVGEGT. CDR3 length: 13 amino acids.